The rows below give T cell receptor beta chains drawn from one sample of a study of technical replicates of blood from several donors. TCRdb's copy holds only in-frame clones and misses some; the assay was immunoSEQ multiplex PCR. The sample includes just under 100,000 clones, roughly 96% of them seen just once. The sequencing sample was made of T cells isolated from PBMCs. Every receptor here comes from a human donor in good health. Both conserved end residues are part of each CDR3. The order of the fields is J gene, V gene, CDR3 length, D gene, clone size, CDR3 protein, CDR3 DNA. The D gene is left open where the match is weak. A row's size may be missing; if present it is once, few, many or a size class.

J gene: TRBJ2-7; V gene: TRBV4-1; CDR3 length: 13; D gene: TRBD2; clone size: .; CDR3 protein: CASSRGGTYEQYF; CDR3 DNA: TGCGCCAGCAGCCGCGGGGGTACCTACGAGCAGTACTTC
J gene: TRBJ2-7; V gene: TRBV29-1; CDR3 length: 13; D gene: TRBD2; clone size: .; CDR3 protein: CSVEAGGPYEQYF; CDR3 DNA: TGCAGCGTTGAGGCGGGAGGGCCATACGAGCAGTACTTC
J gene: TRBJ1-5; V gene: TRBV19; CDR3 length: 17; D gene: TRBD1; clone size: .; CDR3 protein: CASSPPDRVLFNQPQHF; CDR3 DNA: TGTGCCAGTAGTCCCCCCGACAGGGTCCTATTCAATCAGCCCCAGCATTTT
J gene: TRBJ1-6; V gene: TRBV5-1; CDR3 length: 14; D gene: .; clone size: .; CDR3 protein: CASRIEGNNSPLHF; CDR3 DNA: TGCGCCAGCAGAATCGAGGGAAATAATTCACCCCTCCACTTT
J gene: TRBJ2-1; V gene: TRBV30; CDR3 length: 13; D gene: TRBD1; clone size: .; CDR3 protein: CAWRGTGGIEQFF; CDR3 DNA: TGTGCCTGGAGAGGGACAGGGGGTATTGAGCAGTTCTTC
J gene: TRBJ1-1; V gene: TRBV14; CDR3 length: 17; D gene: .; clone size: .; CDR3 protein: CASKRGGLSRENTEAFF; CDR3 DNA: TGTGCCAGCAAACGGGGGGGGCTCTCCCGAGAGAACACTGAAGCTTTCTTT
J gene: TRBJ2-5; V gene: TRBV5-4; CDR3 length: 14; D gene: TRBD2; clone size: once; CDR3 protein: CASSLTSAKETQYF; CDR3 DNA: TGTGCCAGCAGCTTGACTAGCGCGAAAGAGACCCAGTACTTC
J gene: TRBJ1-2; V gene: TRBV15; CDR3 length: 16; D gene: TRBD1; clone size: .; CDR3 protein: CATSRDGGGQGYGYTF; CDR3 DNA: TGTGCCACCAGCAGAGATGGAGGGGGACAGGGATATGGCTACACCTTC
J gene: TRBJ2-3; V gene: TRBV5-8; CDR3 length: 15; D gene: TRBD2; clone size: .; CDR3 protein: CASSLGLALQDTQYF; CDR3 DNA: TGTGCCAGCAGCTTGGGACTAGCCCTGCAAGATACGCAGTATTTT
J gene: TRBJ1-4; V gene: TRBV23-1; CDR3 length: 17; D gene: .; clone size: .; CDR3 protein: CASSPRGGTGPNEKLFF; CDR3 DNA: TGCGCCAGCAGCCCACGTGGCGGAACAGGCCCTAATGAAAAACTGTTTTTT
J gene: TRBJ2-7; V gene: TRBV21-1; CDR3 length: 17; D gene: .; clone size: .; CDR3 protein: CASSKARGGYGSYEQYF; CDR3 DNA: TGTGCCAGCAGCAAAGCGCGGGGGGGCTACGGGAGCTACGAGCAGTACTTC
J gene: TRBJ2-6; V gene: TRBV29-1; CDR3 length: 12; D gene: .; clone size: .; CDR3 protein: CSFETGANVLTF; CDR3 DNA: TGCAGCTTCGAGACTGGGGCCAACGTCCTGACTTTC